A selection of T cell receptor beta chains follows, all from one sample in a study of blood T cells in healthy people across ages. A single record per CDR3 protein comes from TCRdb applying MiXCR to the 5' RACE reads. The repertoire has 1,300,000 or so distinct CDR3 sequences, 45% to 70% of them found once; the top ten carry more than 6%. The sample consisted of blood. All receptors come from a man aged 18 to 29 in good health. The CDR3 runs from the conserved cysteine through the conserved F or W. Each record gives: clone size, J gene, D gene, V gene, CDR3 protein, CDR3 DNA. The D gene is left open where the match is weak. The listing skips clone size in some rows; elsewhere it reads once, few, many or a size class.

NA | TRBJ2-1 | NA | TRBV3-1 | CASSQDKPFQFF | TGTGCCAGCAGCCAAGATAAACCTTTTCAGTTCTTC
NA | TRBJ2-3 | TRBD1 | TRBV7-9 | CASSPGDRDTQYF | TGTGCCAGCAGCCCCGGGGACAGGGATACGCAGTATTTT
few | TRBJ2-5 | TRBD1 | TRBV28 | CASSTGTGRETQYF | TGTGCCAGCAGTACGGGGACAGGAAGAGAGACCCAGTACTTC
once | TRBJ2-5 | NA | TRBV20-1 | CSASGTWETQYF | TGCAGTGCTAGCGGGACCTGGGAGACCCAGTACTTC
NA | TRBJ2-5 | NA | TRBV10-3 | CAISESRTSQETQYF | TGTGCCATCAGTGAGTCGCGGACGTCACAAGAGACCCAGTACTTC
NA | TRBJ2-3 | NA | TRBV5-1 | CASSDLKGADTQYF | TGCGCCAGCAGCGACCTTAAGGGGGCAGATACGCAGTATTTT
NA | TRBJ1-6 | NA | TRBV27 | CASRPGTLNSPLHF | TGTGCCAGCAGACCCGGGACATTGAATTCACCCCTCCACTTT
NA | TRBJ2-7 | TRBD1 | TRBV5-5 | CASSLVYRGLYEQYF | TGTGCCAGCAGCTTGGTCTACAGGGGGCTCTACGAGCAGTACTTC
NA | TRBJ2-7 | TRBD1 | TRBV30 | CAGGQRSYEQYF | TGTGCCGGGGGACAGCGATCCTACGAGCAGTACTTC
NA | TRBJ1-4 | TRBD1 | TRBV20-1 | CSARAAGQDIGKLFF | TGCAGTGCTAGAGCAGCGGGACAGGATATAGGAAAACTGTTTTTT
NA | TRBJ1-1 | NA | TRBV21-1 | CASSSLRPENTEAFF | TGTGCCAGCAGCTCCCTACGACCTGAGAACACTGAAGCTTTCTTT
NA | TRBJ2-1 | TRBD1 | TRBV7-8 | CASSSTKTTGLNEQFF | TGTGCCAGCAGCTCAACGAAGACGACAGGGCTGAATGAGCAGTTCTTC
NA | TRBJ2-1 | NA | TRBV6-5 | CASSYSEPIFNEQFF | TGTGCCAGCAGTTACTCGGAACCGATCTTCAATGAGCAGTTCTTC
NA | TRBJ1-2 | NA | TRBV3-1 | CASSRAWAGYTF | TGTGCCAGCAGCCGGGCCTGGGCAGGCTACACCTTC
NA | TRBJ1-6 | NA | TRBV7-4 | CASSLEGRGRSSYNSPLHF | TGTGCCAGCAGCTTAGAAGGTCGAGGCCGTAGCTCCTATAATTCACCCCTCCACTTT
NA | TRBJ2-3 | TRBD1 | TRBV15 | CATSREQGQGGDTQYF | TGTGCCACCAGCAGAGAACAGGGACAGGGAGGAGATACGCAGTATTTT
NA | TRBJ2-7 | TRBD1 | TRBV29-1 | CSVERGTGGSYEQYF | TGCAGCGTTGAACGTGGGACAGGGGGATCCTACGAGCAGTACTTC